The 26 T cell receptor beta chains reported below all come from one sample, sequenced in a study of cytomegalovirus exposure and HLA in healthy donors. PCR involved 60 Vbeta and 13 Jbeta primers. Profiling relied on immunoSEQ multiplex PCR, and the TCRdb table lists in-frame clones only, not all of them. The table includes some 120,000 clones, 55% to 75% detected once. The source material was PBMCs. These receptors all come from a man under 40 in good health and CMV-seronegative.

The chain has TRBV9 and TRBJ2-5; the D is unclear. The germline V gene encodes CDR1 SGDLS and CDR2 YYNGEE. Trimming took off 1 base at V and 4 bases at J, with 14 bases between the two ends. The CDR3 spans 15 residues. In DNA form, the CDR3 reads TGTGCCAGCAGCGTAATGGGTGGTGGCGGAGAGACCCAGTACTTC. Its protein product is CASSVMGGGGETQYF. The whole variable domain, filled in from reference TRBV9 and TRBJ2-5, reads DSGVTQTPKHLITATGQRVTLRCSPRSGDLSVYWYQQSLDQGLQFLIQYYNGEERAKGNILERFSAQQFPDLHSELNLSSLELGDSALYFCASSVMGGGGETQYFGPGTRLLVL.

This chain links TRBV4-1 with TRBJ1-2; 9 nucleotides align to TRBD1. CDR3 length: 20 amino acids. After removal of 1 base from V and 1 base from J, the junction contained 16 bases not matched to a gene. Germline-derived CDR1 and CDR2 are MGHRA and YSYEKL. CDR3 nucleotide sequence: TGCGCCAGCAGCCAAGGCCATAGAGGACAGGGGAGTTGGGGTAACTATGGCTACACCTTC. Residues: CASSQGHRGQGSWGNYGYTF.

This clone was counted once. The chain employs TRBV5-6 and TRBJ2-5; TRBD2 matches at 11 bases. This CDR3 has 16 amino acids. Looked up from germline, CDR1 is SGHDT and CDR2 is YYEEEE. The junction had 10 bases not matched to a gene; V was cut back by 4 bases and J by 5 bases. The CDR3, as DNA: TGTGCCAGCAGCGACCCGGGACTAGCGGTGGCGGAGACCCAGTACTTC. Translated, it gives CASSDPGLAVAETQYF.

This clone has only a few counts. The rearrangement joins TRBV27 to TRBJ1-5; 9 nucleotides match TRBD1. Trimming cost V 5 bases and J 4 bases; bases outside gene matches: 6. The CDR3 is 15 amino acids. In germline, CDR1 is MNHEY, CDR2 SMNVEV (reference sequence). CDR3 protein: CASSLGTGRNQPQHF. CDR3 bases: TGTGCCAGCAGTCTAGGGACAGGGCGAAATCAGCCCCAGCATTTT.

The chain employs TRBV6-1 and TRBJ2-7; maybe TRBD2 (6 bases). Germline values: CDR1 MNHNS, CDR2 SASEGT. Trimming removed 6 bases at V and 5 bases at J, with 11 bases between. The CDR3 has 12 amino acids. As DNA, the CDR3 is TGTGCCAGCAGGGGGACGGGGGACGAGCAGTACTTC. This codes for CASRGTGDEQYF.

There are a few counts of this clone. The CDR3 here is CASSLEGTGGILYF. The CDR3 coding sequence is TGTGCCAGCAGCTTGGAGGGAACAGGGGGGATACTGTATTTT. V gene TRBV5-5 combines with J gene TRBJ2-3; 8 nucleotides align to TRBD1. Germline CDR1 SGHKS, CDR2 YYEKEE (reference sequence). This CDR3 spans 14 amino acids. Trimming at V came to 0 bases and at J to 14 bases, leaving 11 bases not matched to a gene.

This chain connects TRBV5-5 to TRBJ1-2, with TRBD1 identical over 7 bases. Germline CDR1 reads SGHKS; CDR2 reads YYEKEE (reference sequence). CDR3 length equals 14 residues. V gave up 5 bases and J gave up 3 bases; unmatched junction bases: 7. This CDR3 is CASSQGGTHYGYTF. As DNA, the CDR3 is TGTGCCAGCAGTCAGGGGGGTACCCACTATGGCTACACCTTC.

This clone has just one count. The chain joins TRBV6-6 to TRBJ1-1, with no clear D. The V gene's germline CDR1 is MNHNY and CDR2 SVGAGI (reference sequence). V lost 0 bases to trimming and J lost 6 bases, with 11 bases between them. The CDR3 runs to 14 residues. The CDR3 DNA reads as TGTGCCAGCAGTTACTCAACCAGTCGGGCTGAAGCTTTCTTT. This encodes CASSYSTSRAEAFF.

The CDR3 DNA sequence: TGCGCCAGCAATAAACAGGGGTTCGGGACCCCCGGGGGCACTGAAGCTTTCTTT. This gives the protein CASNKQGFGTPGGTEAFF. The chain has TRBV5-1 and TRBJ1-1, with 7 bases matching TRBD1. Germline values: CDR1 SGHRS, CDR2 YFSETQ. The length of the CDR3 is 18 residues. V shed 6 bases and J 4 bases; nucleotides not matched to a gene: 21.

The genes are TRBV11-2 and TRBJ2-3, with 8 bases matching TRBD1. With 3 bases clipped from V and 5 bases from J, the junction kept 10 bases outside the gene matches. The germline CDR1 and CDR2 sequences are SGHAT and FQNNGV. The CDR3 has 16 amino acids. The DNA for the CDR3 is TGTGCCAGCAGCTTCATTTGGGGACAGGCAGGAGATACGCAGTATTTT. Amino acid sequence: CASSFIWGQAGDTQYF.

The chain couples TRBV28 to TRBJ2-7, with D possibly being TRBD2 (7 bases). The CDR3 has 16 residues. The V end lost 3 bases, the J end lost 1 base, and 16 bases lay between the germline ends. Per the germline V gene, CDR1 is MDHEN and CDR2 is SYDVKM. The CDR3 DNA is TGTGCCAGCAGTTTTCCCGAGGGGGGGCCGTCCTACGAGCAGTACTTC. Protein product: CASSFPEGGPSYEQYF.

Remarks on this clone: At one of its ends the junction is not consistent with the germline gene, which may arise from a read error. The CDR3: CSSSLGAGVGVEQYF. CDR3 sequence (DNA): TGTTCCAGCAGCTTAGGGGCTGGTGTAGGGGTCGAGCAGTACTTC. V and J are TRBV7-9 and TRBJ2-7; TRBD1 is a possible D gene (5 bases). This CDR3 has 15 amino acids. Germline V lookup: CDR1 SEHNR, CDR2 FQNEAQ (reference sequence).

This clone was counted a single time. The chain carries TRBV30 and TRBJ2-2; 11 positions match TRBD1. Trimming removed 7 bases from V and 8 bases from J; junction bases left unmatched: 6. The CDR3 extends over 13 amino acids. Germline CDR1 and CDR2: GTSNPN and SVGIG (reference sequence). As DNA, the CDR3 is TGTGCCTCCCCGGGGACAGGGGGAGGGGAGCTGTTTTTT. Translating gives CASPGTGGGELFF.

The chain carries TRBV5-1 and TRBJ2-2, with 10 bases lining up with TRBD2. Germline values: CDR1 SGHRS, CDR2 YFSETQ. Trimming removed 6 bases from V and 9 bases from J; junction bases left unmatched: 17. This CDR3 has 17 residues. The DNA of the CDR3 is TGCGCCAGCAACCCCGTCCCCGGCAGCGGGGGGGCTAGGGAGCTGTTTTTT. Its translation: CASNPVPGSGGARELFF.

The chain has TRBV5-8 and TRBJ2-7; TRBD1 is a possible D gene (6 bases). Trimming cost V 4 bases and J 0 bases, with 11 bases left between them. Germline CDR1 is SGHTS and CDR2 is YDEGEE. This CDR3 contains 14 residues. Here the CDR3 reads CASSKGTHSYEQYF. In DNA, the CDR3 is TGTGCCAGCAGCAAGGGGACACACTCCTACGAGCAGTACTTC.

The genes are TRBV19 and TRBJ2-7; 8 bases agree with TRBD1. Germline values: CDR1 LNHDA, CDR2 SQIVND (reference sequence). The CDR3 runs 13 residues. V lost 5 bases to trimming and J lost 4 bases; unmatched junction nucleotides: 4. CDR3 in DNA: TGTGCCAGTAGTCCCCGGACAGGGTACGAGCAGTACTTC. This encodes CASSPRTGYEQYF.

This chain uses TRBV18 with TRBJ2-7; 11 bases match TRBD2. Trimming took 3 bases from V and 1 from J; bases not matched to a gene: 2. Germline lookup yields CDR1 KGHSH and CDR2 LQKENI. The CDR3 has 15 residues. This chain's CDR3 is CASSPSSGGSYEQYF. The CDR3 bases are TGTGCCAGCTCACCTTCTAGCGGGGGGTCCTACGAGCAGTACTTC.

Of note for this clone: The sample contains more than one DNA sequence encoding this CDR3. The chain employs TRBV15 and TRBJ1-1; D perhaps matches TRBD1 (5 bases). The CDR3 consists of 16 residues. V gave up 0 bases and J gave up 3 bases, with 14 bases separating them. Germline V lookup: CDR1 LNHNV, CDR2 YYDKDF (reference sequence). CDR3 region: CATSRDFREGYTEAFF. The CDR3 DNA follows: TGTGCCACCAGCAGAGACTTCAGGGAAGGCTACACTGAAGCTTTCTTT.

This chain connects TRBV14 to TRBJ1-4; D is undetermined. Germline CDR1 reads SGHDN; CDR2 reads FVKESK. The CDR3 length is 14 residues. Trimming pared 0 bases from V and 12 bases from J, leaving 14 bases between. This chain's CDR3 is CASSQDFGGRQLFF. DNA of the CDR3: TGTGCCAGCAGCCAAGATTTTGGCGGGCGACAACTGTTTTTT.

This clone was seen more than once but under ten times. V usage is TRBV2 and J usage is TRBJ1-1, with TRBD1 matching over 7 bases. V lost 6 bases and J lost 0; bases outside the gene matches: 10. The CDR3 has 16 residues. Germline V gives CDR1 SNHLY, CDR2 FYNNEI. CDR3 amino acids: CASRRLRTGLNTEAFF. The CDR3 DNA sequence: TGTGCCAGCAGAAGACTAAGGACAGGACTGAACACTGAAGCTTTCTTT.

The CDR3: CASSEALTGSLGAFF. In nucleotides, the CDR3 is TGTGCCAGCAGTGAAGCCCTCACAGGGTCCTTAGGAGCTTTCTTT. V gene TRBV6-1 combines with J gene TRBJ1-1; D is perhaps TRBD1 (6 bases). This CDR3 has 15 residues. CDR1 and CDR2 (germline): MNHNS, SASEGT. Trimming pared 0 bases from V and 10 bases from J, leaving 18 bases between.

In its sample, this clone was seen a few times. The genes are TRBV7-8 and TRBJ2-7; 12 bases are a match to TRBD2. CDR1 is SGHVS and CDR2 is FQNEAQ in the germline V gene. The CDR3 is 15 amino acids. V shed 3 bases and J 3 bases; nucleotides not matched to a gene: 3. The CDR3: CASSFLTSGGYEQYF. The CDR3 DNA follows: TGTGCCAGCAGCTTCCTGACTAGCGGGGGCTACGAGCAGTACTTC.

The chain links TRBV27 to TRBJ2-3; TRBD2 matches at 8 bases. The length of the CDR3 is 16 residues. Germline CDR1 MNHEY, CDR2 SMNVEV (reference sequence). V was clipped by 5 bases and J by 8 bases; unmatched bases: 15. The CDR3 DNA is TGTGCCAGCAGTCCCGGGGGGGGAGTAGCTTTCGGTACGCAGTATTTT. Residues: CASSPGGGVAFGTQYF.

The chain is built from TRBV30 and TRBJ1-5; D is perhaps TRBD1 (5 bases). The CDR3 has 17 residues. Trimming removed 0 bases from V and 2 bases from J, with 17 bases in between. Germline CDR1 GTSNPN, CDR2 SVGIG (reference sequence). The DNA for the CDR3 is TGTGCCTGGAGTGTAGCCCTCCAGGGTTGGGGCAATCAGCCCCAGCATTTT. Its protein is CAWSVALQGWGNQPQHF.

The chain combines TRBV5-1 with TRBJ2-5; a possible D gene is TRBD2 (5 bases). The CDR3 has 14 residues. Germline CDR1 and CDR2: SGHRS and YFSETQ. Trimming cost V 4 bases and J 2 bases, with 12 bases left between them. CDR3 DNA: TGCGCCAGCAGCAATCGGACTCAGCAAGAGACCCAGTACTTC. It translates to CASSNRTQQETQYF. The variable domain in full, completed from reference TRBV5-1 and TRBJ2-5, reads KAGVTQTPRYLIKTRGQQVTLSCSPISGHRSVSWYQQTPGQGLQFLFEYFSETQRNKGNFPGRFSGRQFSNSRSEMNVSTLELGDSALYLCASSNRTQQETQYFGPGTRLLVL.

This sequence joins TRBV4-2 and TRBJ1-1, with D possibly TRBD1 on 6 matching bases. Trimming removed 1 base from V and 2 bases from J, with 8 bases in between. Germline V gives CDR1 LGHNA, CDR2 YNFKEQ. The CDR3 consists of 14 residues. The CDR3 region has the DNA TGTGCCAGCAGCCAAGGGACAGTTAACACTGAAGCTTTCTTT. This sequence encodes CASSQGTVNTEAFF.